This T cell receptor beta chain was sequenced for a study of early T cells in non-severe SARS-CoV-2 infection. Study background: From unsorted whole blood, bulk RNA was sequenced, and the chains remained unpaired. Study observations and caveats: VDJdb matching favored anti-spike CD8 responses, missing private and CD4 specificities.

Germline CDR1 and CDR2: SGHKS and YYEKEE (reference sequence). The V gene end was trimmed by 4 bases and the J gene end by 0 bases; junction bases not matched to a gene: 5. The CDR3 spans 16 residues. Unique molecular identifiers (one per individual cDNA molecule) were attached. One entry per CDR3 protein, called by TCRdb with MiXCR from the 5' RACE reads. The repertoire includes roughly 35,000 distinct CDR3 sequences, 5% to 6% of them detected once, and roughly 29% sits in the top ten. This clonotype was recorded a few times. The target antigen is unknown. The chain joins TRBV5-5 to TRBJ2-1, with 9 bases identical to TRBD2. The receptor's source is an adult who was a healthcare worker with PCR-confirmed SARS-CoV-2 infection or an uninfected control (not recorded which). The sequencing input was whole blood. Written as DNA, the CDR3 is TGTGCCAGCAGCAGAGCGGGAGGACCCTCCTACAATGAGCAGTTCTTC. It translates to CASSRAGGPSYNEQFF.